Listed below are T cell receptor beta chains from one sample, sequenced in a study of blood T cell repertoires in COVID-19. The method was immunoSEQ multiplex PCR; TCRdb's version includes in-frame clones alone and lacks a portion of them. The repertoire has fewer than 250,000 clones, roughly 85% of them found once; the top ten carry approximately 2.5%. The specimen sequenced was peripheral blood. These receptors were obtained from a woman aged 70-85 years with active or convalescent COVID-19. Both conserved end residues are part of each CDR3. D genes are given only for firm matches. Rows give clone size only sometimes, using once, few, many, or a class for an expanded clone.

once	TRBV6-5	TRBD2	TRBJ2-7	CASSTGGPQGEQYF	TGTGCCAGCAGTACGGGGGGGCCTCAGGGAGAGCAGTACTTC
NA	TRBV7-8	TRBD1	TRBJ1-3	CASSPRTGATGDTIYF	TGTGCCAGCAGCCCGCGGACAGGCGCCACGGGGGACACCATATATTTT
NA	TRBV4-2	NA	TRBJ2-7	CASSQDGGAVPKYEQYF	TGTGCCAGCAGCCAAGATGGTGGGGCAGTGCCTAAATACGAGCAGTACTTC
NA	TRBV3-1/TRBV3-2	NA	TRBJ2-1	CASSQVWLSSYNEQFF	TGTGCCAGCAGCCAAGTGTGGTTGAGCTCCTACAATGAGCAGTTCTTC
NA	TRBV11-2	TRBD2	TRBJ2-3	CASSLVATSGPTDTQYF	TGTGCCAGCAGCTTAGTGGCGACTAGCGGCCCCACAGATACGCAGTATTTT
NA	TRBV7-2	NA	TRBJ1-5	CASSLEQLNQPQHF	TGTGCCAGCAGCTTAGAACAGCTCAATCAGCCCCAGCATTTT
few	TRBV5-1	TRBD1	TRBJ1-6	CASTPTGGLDSPLHF	TGCGCCAGCACCCCGACAGGGGGCCTGGATTCACCCCTCCACTTT
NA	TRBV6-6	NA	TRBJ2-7	CASSPQGNEQYF	TGTGCCAGCAGTCCACAGGGCAACGAGCAGTACTTC
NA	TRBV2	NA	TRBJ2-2	CATSRGSATGELFF	TGTGCCACCAGCAGGGGTAGCGCCACCGGGGAGCTGTTTTTT
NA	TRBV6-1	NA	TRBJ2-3	CASSEGPAGTQYF	TGTGCCAGCAGTGAAGGGCCGGCGGGTACGCAGTATTTT
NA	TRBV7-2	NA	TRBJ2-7	CASSFTPISYEQYF	TGTGCCAGCAGCTTTACACCCATCTCCTACGAGCAGTACTTC
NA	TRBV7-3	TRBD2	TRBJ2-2	CASSPLAGADTGELFF	TGTGCCAGCAGCCCCCTAGCGGGGGCCGACACCGGGGAGCTGTTTTTT
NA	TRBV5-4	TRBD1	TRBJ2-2	CASSSGQGRNTGELFF	TGTGCCAGCAGCTCCGGACAGGGGAGGAACACCGGGGAGCTGTTTTTT
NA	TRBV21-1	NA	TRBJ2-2	CAIGQGVGTGELFF	TGTGCCATCGGACAGGGTGTCGGCACCGGGGAGCTGTTTTTT
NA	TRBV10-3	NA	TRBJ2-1	CAIRDSFYNEQFF	TGTGCCATCAGGGACAGCTTCTACAATGAGCAGTTCTTC
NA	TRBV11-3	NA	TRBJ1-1	CASSQGGTMNTEAFF	TGTGCCAGCAGCCAAGGGGGTACGATGAACACTGAAGCTTTCTTT
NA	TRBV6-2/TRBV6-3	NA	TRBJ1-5	CASSLSDQPQHF	TGTGCCAGCAGCCTATCCGATCAGCCCCAGCATTTT
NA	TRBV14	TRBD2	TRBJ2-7	CASSQRAGVGEQYF	TGTGCCAGCAGCCAAAGGGCGGGAGTCGGCGAGCAGTACTTC
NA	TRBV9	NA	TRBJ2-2	CASSASRLTPNTGELFF	TGTGCCAGCAGCGCTTCCCGGTTGACACCGAACACCGGGGAGCTGTTTTTT
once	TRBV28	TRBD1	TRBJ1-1	CASSSRTGRPEAFF	TGTGCCAGCAGTTCTAGGACAGGGAGGCCTGAAGCTTTCTTT
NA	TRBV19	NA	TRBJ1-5	CASSQGGAAATQHF	TGTGCCAGTAGTCAAGGTGGGGCAGCAGCGACCCAGCATTTT
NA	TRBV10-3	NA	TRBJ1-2	CAIRQGLEGYTF	TGTGCCATCAGGCAGGGTTTGGAAGGCTACACCTTC
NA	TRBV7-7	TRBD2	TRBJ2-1	CASSHGTSGSYEQFF	TGTGCTAGCAGCCATGGGACTAGCGGGAGCTATGAGCAGTTCTTC
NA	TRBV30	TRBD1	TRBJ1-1	CAWTPQGMEFGTEAFF	TGTGCCTGGACCCCACAGGGGATGGAGTTTGGCACTGAAGCTTTCTTT
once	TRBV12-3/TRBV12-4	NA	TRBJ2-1	CASLGVYEQFF	TGTGCCAGTTTAGGGGTATATGAGCAGTTCTTC
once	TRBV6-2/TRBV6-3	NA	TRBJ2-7	CASSPRGVVPQYF	TGTGCCAGCAGTCCCAGGGGGGTCGTACCGCAGTACTTC
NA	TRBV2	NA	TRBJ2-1	CASTRDSGSYNEQFF	TGTGCCAGCACCAGAGACTCGGGGTCCTACAATGAGCAGTTCTTC
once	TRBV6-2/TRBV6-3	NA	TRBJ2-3	CASSPHSSYQEGTNTQYF	TGTGCCAGCAGCCCTCACTCCTCTTACCAGGAAGGGACAAATACGCAGTATTTT
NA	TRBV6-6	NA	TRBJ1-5	CASRKAGDNQPQHF	TGTGCCAGCCGCAAGGCAGGGGACAATCAGCCCCAGCATTTT
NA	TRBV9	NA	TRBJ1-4	CASSAEQGRREKLFF	TGTGCCAGCAGCGCTGAACAGGGAAGGCGGGAAAAACTGTTTTTT
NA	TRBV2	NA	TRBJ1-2	CASSEQAYGYTF	TGTGCCAGCAGTGAACAGGCCTATGGCTACACCTTC
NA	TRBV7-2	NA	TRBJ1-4	CASSLLGTATNEKLFF	TGTGCCAGCAGCCTCTTGGGCACAGCAACTAATGAAAAACTGTTTTTT
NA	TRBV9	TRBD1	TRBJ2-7	CASSVGGQGVSYEQYF	TGTGCCAGCAGCGTTGGGGGACAGGGGGTGTCCTACGAGCAGTACTTC
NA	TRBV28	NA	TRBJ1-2	CASSLTWAQSF	TGTGCCAGCAGTTTAACTTGGGCACAGTCCTTC
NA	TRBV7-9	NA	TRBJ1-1	CASSFLGAYTEAFF	TGTGCCAGCAGTTTCCTGGGGGCTTACACTGAAGCTTTCTTT
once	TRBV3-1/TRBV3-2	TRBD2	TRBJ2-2	CASSQIGRWIGELFF	TGTGCCAGCAGCCAAATCGGGAGGTGGATCGGGGAGCTGTTTTTT
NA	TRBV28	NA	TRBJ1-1	CASSYIGEGMNTEAFF	TGTGCCAGCAGTTATATAGGGGAGGGCATGAACACTGAAGCTTTCTTT
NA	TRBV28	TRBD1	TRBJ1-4	CASSQPRDSGNEKLFF	TGTGCCAGCAGCCAACCCCGGGACAGCGGGAATGAAAAACTGTTTTTT
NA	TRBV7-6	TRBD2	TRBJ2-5	CASSLSSGGQETQYF	TGTGCCAGCAGCCTTAGCAGCGGGGGGCAAGAGACCCAGTACTTC
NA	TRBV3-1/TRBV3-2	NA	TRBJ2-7	CASSQEPGEQYF	TGTGCCAGCAGCCAAGAGCCGGGCGAGCAGTACTTC
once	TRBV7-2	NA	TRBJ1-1	CASSFRWGDTEAFF	TGTGCCAGCAGCTTTCGTTGGGGGGACACTGAAGCTTTCTTT
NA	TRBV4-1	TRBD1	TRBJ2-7	CASSQDRWSGGSYEQYF	TGCGCCAGCAGCCAAGATAGGTGGTCAGGGGGCTCCTACGAGCAGTACTTC
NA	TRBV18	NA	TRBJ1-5	CASSPGSGDGQPQHF	TGTGCCAGCTCACCAGGTTCAGGGGACGGGCAGCCCCAGCATTTT
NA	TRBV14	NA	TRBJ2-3	CASSFGSPSTDTQYF	TGTGCCAGCAGCTTCGGGAGTCCGAGCACAGATACGCAGTATTTT
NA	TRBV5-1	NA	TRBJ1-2	CASSLNGGSLYGYTF	TGCGCCAGCAGCTTGAACGGGGGGTCCCTCTATGGCTACACCTTC
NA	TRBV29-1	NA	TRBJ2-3	CSVDNGIQADTQYF	TGCAGCGTTGACAACGGCATTCAGGCAGATACGCAGTATTTT
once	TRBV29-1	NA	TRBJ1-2	CSVNQNYGYTF	TGCAGCGTTAACCAGAACTATGGCTACACCTTC
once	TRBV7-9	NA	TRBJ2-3	CASSLGLGRTQYF	TGTGCCAGCAGCTTAGGGTTAGGGAGGACGCAGTATTTT
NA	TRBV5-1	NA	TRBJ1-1	CASFGGSRNTEAFF	TGCGCCAGCTTCGGCGGATCGCGTAACACTGAAGCTTTCTTT
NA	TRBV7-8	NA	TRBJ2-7	CASSLAQGKRYEQYF	TGTGCCAGCAGCTTAGCGCAGGGGAAAAGGTACGAGCAGTACTTC
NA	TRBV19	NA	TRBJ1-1	CASSINSENTEAFF	TGTGCCAGTAGTATCAACAGTGAGAACACTGAAGCTTTCTTT
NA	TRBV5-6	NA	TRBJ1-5	CASSLDRSGQPQHF	TGTGCCAGCAGCTTGGACAGGAGTGGCCAGCCCCAGCATTTT
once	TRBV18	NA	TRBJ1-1	CASSPPGLKNTEAFF	TGTGCCAGCTCACCACCGGGACTGAAGAACACTGAAGCTTTCTTT